A single sample is the source of the 14 T cell receptor beta chains below, sequenced in a study of cytomegalovirus exposure and HLA in healthy donors. The PCR employed 60 Vbeta primers together with 13 Jbeta primers. Sequenced by immunoSEQ multiplex PCR; TCRdb stores in-frame clones only, minus some. In total, the table holds fewer than 250,000 clones. Sample: PBMCs. Every receptor here comes from a woman in her twenties or thirties in good health and CMV-seropositive.

The chain joins TRBV5-1 to TRBJ1-1; 9 bases match TRBD1. The J segment lost 3 bases and the V segment lost 4 bases, leaving 10 bases of the junction unmatched. Germline CDR1 is SGHRS and CDR2 is YFSETQ. This CDR3 is 16 amino acids long. CDR3 region: CASSRAPRQGDTEAFF. The DNA of the CDR3 is TGCGCCAGCAGCCGCGCGCCCAGACAGGGGGACACTGAAGCTTTCTTT.

The chain uses TRBV18 and TRBJ2-2, with 9 bases identical to TRBD2. The CDR3 loop spans 19 amino acids. CDR1 is KGHSH and CDR2 is LQKENI in the germline V gene. The trim removed 1 base at V and 3 bases at J, leaving 12 bases unmatched. CDR3 sequence (DNA): TGTGCCAGCTCACCACAACGCGTCGGCGGGGGGGCATACACCGGGGAGCTGTTTTTT. Amino acids: CASSPQRVGGGAYTGELFF.

This chain uses TRBV5-8 with TRBJ2-2, with 10 bases lining up with TRBD2. Trimming removed 4 bases from V and 3 bases from J; junction bases left unmatched: 6. CDR3 length equals 16 residues. The germline gives CDR1 SGHTS, CDR2 YDEGEE. CDR3 amino acids: CASSPTSGWYTGELFF. The CDR3 DNA reads TGTGCCAGCAGCCCGACTAGCGGGTGGTACACCGGGGAGCTGTTTTTT.

The chain has TRBV30 and TRBJ2-5; 13 positions match TRBD2. CDR1 is GTSNPN and CDR2 is SVGIG in the germline V gene (reference sequence). This CDR3 is built from 15 residues. The J segment lost 2 bases and the V segment lost 5 bases, leaving 5 bases of the junction unmatched. Written as DNA, the CDR3 is TGTGCCTGGGGACTAGCGGGAGTGGGACAAGAGACCCAGTACTTC. It codes for CAWGLAGVGQETQYF.

The rearrangement uses TRBV7-9 and TRBJ2-7, with a tentative D call TRBD2 (6 bases). V was clipped by 4 bases and J by 1 base, with 11 bases between them. Per the germline V gene, CDR1 is SEHNR and CDR2 is FQNEAQ (reference sequence). The CDR3 totals 14 residues. CDR3 sequence reads: CASSSGTQSYEQYF. CDR3 nucleotides: TGTGCCAGCAGCTCGGGGACTCAATCCTACGAGCAGTACTTC.

For the CDR3, the DNA is TGTGCCAGTAGTACCGGGACAGGGAACTCCTATGGCTACACCTTC. This codes for CASSTGTGNSYGYTF. The chain couples TRBV19 to TRBJ1-2, with 9 bases fitting TRBD1. Germline CDR1 LNHDA, CDR2 SQIVND (reference sequence). The ends lost 4 bases at V and 4 bases at J; junction bases unmatched: 7. The length of the CDR3 is 15 residues.

This CDR3 is CASSETGPHFNTIYF. The CDR3 DNA reads TGTGCCAGCAGCGAGACAGGACCCCATTTCAACACCATATATTTT. This chain links TRBV9 with TRBJ1-3; weak D call: TRBD1 (6 bases). The germline CDR1 and CDR2 sequences are SGDLS and YYNGEE. Trimming left V 3 bases short and J 7 bases short, with 17 bases between. CDR3 length: 15 residues.

The chain has TRBV6-5 and TRBJ2-6, with 8 bases fitting TRBD1. Trimming cost V 5 bases and J 7 bases; bases outside gene matches: 7. From germline, CDR1 is MNHEY and CDR2 SVGAGI. The CDR3 totals 15 residues. The CDR3 spells CASSPGQGLANVLTF. Written as DNA, the CDR3 is TGTGCCAGCAGTCCTGGACAGGGTTTAGCCAACGTCCTGACTTTC.

The chain employs TRBV2 and TRBJ1-4, with D uncertain. V was pared by 6 bases and J by 0 bases, with 8 bases between. The CDR3 sequence is 14 residues long. Per the germline V gene, CDR1 is SNHLY and CDR2 is FYNNEI. The CDR3 loop is CASSETSTNEKLFF. The DNA for the CDR3 is TGTGCCAGCAGCGAGACATCAACTAATGAAAAACTGTTTTTT.

The V call is TRBV6-1, the J call TRBJ1-6; perhaps TRBD1 as D (6 bases). This CDR3 has 14 residues. V was pared by 11 bases and J by 7 bases, with 18 bases between. Germline CDR1 and CDR2: MNHNS and SASEGT. The CDR3, as DNA: TGTGCCGGAGGCCGACAGGCTGTAAATTCACCCCTCCACTTT. Its protein is CAGGRQAVNSPLHF.

The V call is TRBV9, the J call TRBJ1-2; D call uncertain. Germline assignment: CDR1 SGDLS and CDR2 YYNGEE. Deletions cut 0 bases from V and 5 bases from J, with 8 bases between. The CDR3 sequence is 13 residues long. This CDR3 reads CASSVGTVYGYTF. CDR3 nucleotides: TGTGCCAGCAGCGTAGGAACAGTGTATGGCTACACCTTC.

V is TRBV11-2 and J is TRBJ2-5; tentative D call: TRBD2 (6 bases). Looked up from germline, CDR1 is SGHAT and CDR2 is FQNNGV. The CDR3 is 16 residues long. Deletions cut 4 bases from V and 2 bases from J, with 17 bases between. This CDR3 is CASSSPPGLRQETQYF. The CDR3 DNA sequence: TGTGCCAGCAGCTCCCCTCCGGGACTGCGGCAAGAGACCCAGTACTTC.

The chain employs TRBV5-1 and TRBJ1-5; a possible D gene is TRBD1 (5 bases). The V gene lost 0 bases and the J gene lost 6 bases, with 13 bases spanning the gap. Germline lookup yields CDR1 SGHRS and CDR2 YFSETQ. The CDR3 is made up of 15 amino acids. The CDR3: CASSLGDSNFQPQHF. The DNA of the CDR3 is TGCGCCAGCAGCTTGGGAGACAGTAACTTTCAGCCCCAGCATTTT.

The chain recombines TRBV28 with TRBJ1-2, with D hard to call. With 7 bases removed from V and 4 bases from J, the gap between germline ends came to 10 bases. The CDR3 has 12 residues. Germline values: CDR1 MDHEN, CDR2 SYDVKM. The CDR3 bases are TGTGCCAGCATAGCCAACGGCTATGGCTACACCTTC. It codes for CASIANGYGYTF.